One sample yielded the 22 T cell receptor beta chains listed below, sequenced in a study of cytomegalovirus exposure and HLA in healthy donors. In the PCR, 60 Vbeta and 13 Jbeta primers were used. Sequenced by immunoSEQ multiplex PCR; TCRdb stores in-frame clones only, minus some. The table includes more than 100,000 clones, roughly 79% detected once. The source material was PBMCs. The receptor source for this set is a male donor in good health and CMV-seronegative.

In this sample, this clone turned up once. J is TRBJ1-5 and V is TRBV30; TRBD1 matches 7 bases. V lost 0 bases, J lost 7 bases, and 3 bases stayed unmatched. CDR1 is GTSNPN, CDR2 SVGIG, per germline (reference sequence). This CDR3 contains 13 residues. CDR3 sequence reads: CAWSVAGGQPQHF. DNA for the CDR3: TGTGCCTGGAGTGTAGCAGGGGGACAGCCCCAGCATTTT.

The chain's CDR3 is CASSRQGAVDEQYF. CDR3 DNA: TGCGCCAGCAGCCGACAGGGGGCGGTCGACGAGCAGTACTTC. This chain joins TRBV5-1 and TRBJ2-7; 10 bases are shared with TRBD1. The CDR3 contains 14 residues. J gave up 5 bases and V 4 bases, and 6 bases lay outside the gene matches. The germline V gene encodes CDR1 SGHRS and CDR2 YFSETQ.

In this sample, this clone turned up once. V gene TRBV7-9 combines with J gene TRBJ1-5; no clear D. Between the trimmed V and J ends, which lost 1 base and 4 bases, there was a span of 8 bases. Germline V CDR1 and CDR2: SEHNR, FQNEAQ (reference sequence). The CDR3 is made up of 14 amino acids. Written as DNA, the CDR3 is TGTGCCAGCAGCTTAGGAGGGAGGAATCAGCCCCAGCATTTT. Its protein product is CASSLGGRNQPQHF.

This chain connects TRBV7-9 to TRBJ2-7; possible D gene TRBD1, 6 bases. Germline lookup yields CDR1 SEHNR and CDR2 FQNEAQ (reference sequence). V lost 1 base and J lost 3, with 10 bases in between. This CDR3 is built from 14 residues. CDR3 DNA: TGTGCCAGCAGCTTAGATCGGGACAACTACGAGCAGTACTTC. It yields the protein CASSLDRDNYEQYF.

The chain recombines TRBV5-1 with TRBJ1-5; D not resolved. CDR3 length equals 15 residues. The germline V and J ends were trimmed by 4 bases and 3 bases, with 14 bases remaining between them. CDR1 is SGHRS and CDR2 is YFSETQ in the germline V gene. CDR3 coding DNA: TGCGCCAGCAGCCCCCTGTGGCGGGACAATCAGCCCCAGCATTTT. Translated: CASSPLWRDNQPQHF.

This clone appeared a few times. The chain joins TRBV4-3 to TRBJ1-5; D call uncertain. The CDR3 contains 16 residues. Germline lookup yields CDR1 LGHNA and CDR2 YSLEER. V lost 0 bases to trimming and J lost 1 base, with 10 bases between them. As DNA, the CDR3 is TGCGCCAGCAGCCAAGACACGGGTATGAGCAATCAGCCCCAGCATTTT. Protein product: CASSQDTGMSNQPQHF.

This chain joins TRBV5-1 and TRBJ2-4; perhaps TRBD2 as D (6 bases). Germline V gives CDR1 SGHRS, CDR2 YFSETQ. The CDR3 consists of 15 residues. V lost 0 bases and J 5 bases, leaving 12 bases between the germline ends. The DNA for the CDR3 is TGCGCCAGCAGCTTGGGGGGACTGGGTGAAAACATTCAGTACTTC. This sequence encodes CASSLGGLGENIQYF.

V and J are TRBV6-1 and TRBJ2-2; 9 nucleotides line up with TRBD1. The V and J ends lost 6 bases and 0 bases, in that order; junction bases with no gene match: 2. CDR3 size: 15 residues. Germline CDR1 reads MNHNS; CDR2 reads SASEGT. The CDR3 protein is CASRGQGPNTGELFF. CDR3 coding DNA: TGTGCCAGCAGAGGACAGGGGCCGAACACCGGGGAGCTGTTTTTT.

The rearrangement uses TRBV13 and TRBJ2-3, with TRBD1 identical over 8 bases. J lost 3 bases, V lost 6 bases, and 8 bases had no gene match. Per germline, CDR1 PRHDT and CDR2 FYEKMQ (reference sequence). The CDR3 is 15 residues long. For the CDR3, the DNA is TGTGCCAGCAGTCCTCAGGGGGCCCCGACAGATACGCAGTATTTT. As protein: CASSPQGAPTDTQYF.

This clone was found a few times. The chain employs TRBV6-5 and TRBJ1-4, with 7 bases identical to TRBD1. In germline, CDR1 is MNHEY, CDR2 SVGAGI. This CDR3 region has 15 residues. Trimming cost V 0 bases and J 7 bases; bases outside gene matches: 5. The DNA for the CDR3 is TGTGCCAGCAGTTACTCGAAGGGGGCTGGTGAAAAACTGTTTTTT. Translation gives CASSYSKGAGEKLFF.

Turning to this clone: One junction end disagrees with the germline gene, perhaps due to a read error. The CDR3 loop reads CASSLEAGGGNEQFF. CDR3 nucleotide sequence: TGTGCTAGCAGCTTAGAGGCGGGGGGAGGGAATGAGCAGTTCTTC. The chain combines TRBV7-7 with TRBJ2-1; 8 bases are shared with TRBD2. Germline assignment: CDR1 SSHAT and CDR2 FNYEAQ (reference sequence). The CDR3 is 15 residues long.

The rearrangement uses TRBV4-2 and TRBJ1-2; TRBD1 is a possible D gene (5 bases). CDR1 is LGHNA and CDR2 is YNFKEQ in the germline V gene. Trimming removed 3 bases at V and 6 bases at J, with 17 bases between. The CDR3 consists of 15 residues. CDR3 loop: CASSQREGIRHGYTF. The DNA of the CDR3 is TGTGCCAGCAGCCAGAGGGAGGGGATACGCCATGGCTACACCTTC.

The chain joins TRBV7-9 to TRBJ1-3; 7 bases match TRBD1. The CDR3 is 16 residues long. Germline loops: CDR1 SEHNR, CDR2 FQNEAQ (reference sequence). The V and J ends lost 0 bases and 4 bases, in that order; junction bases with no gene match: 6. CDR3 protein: CASSLATGRKGNTIYF. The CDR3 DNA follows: TGTGCCAGCAGCTTAGCGACAGGGCGGAAGGGAAACACCATATATTTT. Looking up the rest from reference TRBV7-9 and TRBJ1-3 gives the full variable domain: DTGVSQNPRHKITKRGQNVTFRCDPISEHNRLYWYRQTLGQGPEFLTYFQNEAQLEKSRLLSDRFSAERPKGSFSTLEIQRTEQGDSAMYLCASSLATGRKGNTIYFGEGSWLTVV.

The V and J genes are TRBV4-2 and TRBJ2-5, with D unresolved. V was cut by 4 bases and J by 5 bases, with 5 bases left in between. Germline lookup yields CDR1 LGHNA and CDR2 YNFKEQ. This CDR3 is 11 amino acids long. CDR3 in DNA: TGTGCCAGCAGCCCCGGGGAGACCCAGTACTTC. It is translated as CASSPGETQYF.

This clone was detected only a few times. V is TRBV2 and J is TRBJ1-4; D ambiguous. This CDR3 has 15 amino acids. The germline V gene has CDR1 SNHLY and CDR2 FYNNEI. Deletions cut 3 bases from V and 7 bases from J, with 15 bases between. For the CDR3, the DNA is TGTGCCAGCAGTGAGCGGGTAGGGTCTGGTGAAAAACTGTTTTTT. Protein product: CASSERVGSGEKLFF.

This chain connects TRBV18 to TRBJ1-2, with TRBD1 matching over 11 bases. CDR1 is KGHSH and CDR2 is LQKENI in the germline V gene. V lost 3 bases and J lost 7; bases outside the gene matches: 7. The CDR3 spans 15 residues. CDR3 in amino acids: CASSPSGQGGSGYTF. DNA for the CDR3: TGTGCCAGCTCACCCTCGGGACAGGGGGGATCTGGCTACACCTTC.

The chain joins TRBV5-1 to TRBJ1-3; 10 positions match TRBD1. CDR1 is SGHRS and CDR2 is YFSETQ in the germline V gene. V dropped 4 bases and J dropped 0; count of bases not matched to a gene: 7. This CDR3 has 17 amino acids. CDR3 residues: CASSAGQGDLSGNTIYF. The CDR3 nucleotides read TGCGCCAGCAGCGCAGGACAGGGGGACCTCTCTGGAAACACCATATATTTT.

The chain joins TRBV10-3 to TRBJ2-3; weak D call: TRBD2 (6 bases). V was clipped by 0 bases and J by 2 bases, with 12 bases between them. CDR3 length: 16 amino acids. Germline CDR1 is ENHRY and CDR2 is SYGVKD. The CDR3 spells CAISESGTHTTDTQYF. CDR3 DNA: TGTGCCATCAGTGAGTCGGGGACTCATACCACAGATACGCAGTATTTT.

The CDR3 sequence is CASSPFVAKNIQYF. DNA of the CDR3: TGCGCCAGCAGCCCCTTTGTAGCCAAAAACATTCAGTACTTC. V usage is TRBV5-1 and J usage is TRBJ2-4; D not certain. Germline assignment: CDR1 SGHRS and CDR2 YFSETQ. The ends were cut back, 4 bases at V and 0 bases at J, with 8 bases in the middle. CDR3 size: 14 residues. Variable domain in full (rest from reference TRBV5-1 and TRBJ2-4): KAGVTQTPRYLIKTRGQQVTLSCSPISGHRSVSWYQQTPGQGLQFLFEYFSETQRNKGNFPGRFSGRQFSNSRSEMNVSTLELGDSALYLCASSPFVAKNIQYFGAGTRLSVL.

CDR3 bases: TGCGCCAGCAGCCCGAGCAGGGCCGAAGACTATGGCTACACCTTC. This translates into CASSPSRAEDYGYTF. The chain has TRBV4-3 and TRBJ1-2, with a possible D match to TRBD1 (5 bases). V gave up 4 bases and J gave up 3 bases, with 15 bases separating them. Per germline, CDR1 LGHNA and CDR2 YSLEER. CDR3 length: 15 amino acids.

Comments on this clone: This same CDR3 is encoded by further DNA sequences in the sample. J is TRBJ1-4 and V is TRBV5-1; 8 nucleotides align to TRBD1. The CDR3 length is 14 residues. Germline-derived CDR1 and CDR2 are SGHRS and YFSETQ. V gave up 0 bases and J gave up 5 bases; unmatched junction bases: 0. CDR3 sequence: CASSLGQGNEKLFF. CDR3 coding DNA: TGCGCCAGCAGCTTGGGACAGGGGAATGAAAAACTGTTTTTT.

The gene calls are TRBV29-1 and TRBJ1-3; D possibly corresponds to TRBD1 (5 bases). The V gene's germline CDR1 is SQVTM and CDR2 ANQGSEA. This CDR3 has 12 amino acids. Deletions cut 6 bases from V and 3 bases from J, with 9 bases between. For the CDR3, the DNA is TGCAGCGTGCAGGGTGGTGGAAACACCATATATTTT. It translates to CSVQGGGNTIYF. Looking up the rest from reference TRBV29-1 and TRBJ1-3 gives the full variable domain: SAVISQKPSRDICQRGTSLTIQCQVDSQVTMMFWYRQQPGQSLTLIATANQGSEATYESGFVIDKFPISRPNLTFSTLTVSNMSPEDSSIYLCSVQGGGNTIYFGEGSWLTVV.